The clone carrying this T cell receptor beta chain was counted many times. Its antigen is unidentified. Individual cDNA molecules were tagged with unique molecular identifiers. A single record per CDR3 protein comes from TCRdb applying MiXCR to the 5' RACE reads. The sample contains roughly 41,000 distinct CDR3 sequences, almost 5.5% of which appear only once. These data originate in a study of early T cells in non-severe SARS-CoV-2 infection. Study-wide background: Sequencing targeted bulk RNA from unsorted whole blood, leaving chains unpaired.

Germline V lookup: CDR1 MDHEN, CDR2 SYDVKM. After removal of 3 bases from V and 4 bases from J, the junction contained 11 bases not matched to a gene. This CDR3 comprises 16 residues. Findings and caveats of the study: The study's VDJdb matching favored anti-spike CD8 responses and missed private and CD4 specificities.

This receptor was taken from an adult who was a healthcare worker with PCR-confirmed SARS-CoV-2 infection or an uninfected control (not recorded which). The chain uses TRBV28 and TRBJ2-7; 8 bases map to TRBD2. The sequencing used whole blood, collected at baseline. CDR3 amino acids: CASSLAPSGGLYEQYF. DNA of the CDR3: TGTGCCAGCAGTTTGGCTCCTTCGGGAGGGTTGTACGAGCAGTACTTC.